This passage covers 8 T cell receptor beta chains from one sample sequenced in a study of metastatic and nonmetastatic thyroid tumors. Thyroid surgery had not been preceded by any treatment in any patient. TCRdb ran MiXCR on the PCR reads. Among 64,000 or so clones listed, roughly 16% were seen once. The sequenced sample was blood. These TCRs come from a male donor with papillary thyroid cancer or a benign thyroid nodule (not recorded which). Some clones in this sample may be carry-over from other donors' samples.

The chain couples TRBV6-1 to TRBJ2-2, with 13 bases lining up with TRBD2. Trimming removed 6 bases from V and 4 bases from J; junction bases left unmatched: 8. Per the germline V gene, CDR1 is MNHNS and CDR2 is SASEGT. The CDR3 sequence is 17 residues long. The CDR3, as DNA: TGTGCCAGCAGGGGGACTAGCGGGATGGAGCGCACCGGGGAGCTGTTTTTT. This translates into CASRGTSGMERTGELFF.

A note on this clone: The germline gene is not matched at one end of the junction; a read error may be the cause. The chain combines TRBV6-1 with TRBJ1-2; no clear D gene. The CDR3 runs to 13 residues. The germline V gene encodes CDR1 MNHNS and CDR2 SASEGT. The CDR3 is CVSSPWTAYGYTF. The CDR3 DNA follows: TGTGTCAGCAGTCCCTGGACCGCCTATGGCTACACCTTC.

This clone appeared many times. The CDR3 bases are TGCGCCAGCAGCCAAGGACTAGCGGGGAGTGAGCAGTACGTC. Its translation is CASSQGLAGSEQYV. The V and J genes are TRBV4-1 and TRBJ2-7; TRBD2 matches 11 bases. This CDR3 comprises 14 residues. CDR1 MGHRA and CDR2 YSYEKL come from the germline V gene. The junction had 3 bases not matched to a gene; V was cut back by 1 base and J by 7 bases.

This clone was found many times. The CDR3 here is CASSKIPGQGGQETQYF. The CDR3 nucleotides are TGTGCCAGCAGTAAAATCCCGGGACAGGGGGGCCAAGAGACCCAGTACTTC. This chain links TRBV6-1 with TRBJ2-5, with TRBD1 matching 11 bases. The trim removed 5 bases at V and 1 base at J, leaving 9 bases unmatched. The germline gives CDR1 MNHNS, CDR2 SASEGT. The CDR3 has 17 amino acids.

At least ten counts were recorded for this clone. The chain has TRBV5-1 and TRBJ2-7, with 7 bases matching TRBD2. This CDR3 comprises 15 residues. V was pared by 3 bases and J by 6 bases, with 12 bases of the junction left unmatched. Per germline, CDR1 SGHRS and CDR2 YFSETQ. This CDR3 reads CASSSIGDYEAEQYV. In DNA form, the CDR3 reads TGCGCCAGCAGCTCGATAGGGGACTATGAGGCCGAGCAGTACGTC.

This clone was recorded at least ten times. The gene calls are TRBV12-3 or TRBV12-4 and TRBJ1-2; D not resolved. V lost 2 bases, J lost 6 bases, and 4 bases lay in between. This CDR3 is built from 11 residues. The CDR3 nucleotides are TGTGCCAGCAGTTTACTGGATGGCTACACCTTC. This sequence encodes CASSLLDGYTF.

Details on this clone: The junction departs from germline at one end; a sequencing error may be responsible. The V gene is TRBV27, the J gene TRBJ1-1; possible D gene TRBD1, 6 bases. Germline loops: CDR1 MNHEY, CDR2 SMNVEV (reference sequence). The CDR3 sequence is 14 residues long. CDR3 in DNA: TGTGCCATCAGTTTCGGGGGGGCCGTGACTGAAGCTTTCTTT. This encodes CAISFGGAVTEAFF.

V usage is TRBV20-1 and J usage is TRBJ1-1; TRBD1 might be the D (6 bases). The V end was cut by 0 bases, the J end by 5 bases, with 10 bases between. Germline CDR1 and CDR2: DFQATT and SNEGSKA (reference sequence). The CDR3 sequence is 13 residues long. CDR3 in DNA: TGCAGTGCTAGAGAGGGGGCGCGGACTGAAGCTTTCTTT. It codes for CSAREGARTEAFF.